These T cell receptor beta chains were read from a single sample in a study of CD8+ T cells in alopecia areata. TCRdb keeps only in-frame clones here, not all; method: immunoSEQ multiplex PCR. Of 200,000 to 250,000 clones listed, around 66% are singletons. The sample consisted of CD4+ T cells sorted from blood, taken at week 4, from a patient treated with tofacitinib. These receptors were obtained from a human donor with alopecia areata. Each CDR3 is given with its conserved first and last residue. A D gene is named only where the DNA matches it firmly. A clone size is listed for some rows: how often the clone was seen (once, few, many), or a class if it is expanded.

V gene	D gene	J gene	clone size	CDR3 DNA	CDR3 protein
TRBV5-1	-	TRBJ2-5	-	TGCGCCAGCAGCTTGGGCATGTACCAAGAGACCCAGTACTTC	CASSLGMYQETQYF
TRBV4-2	TRBD1	TRBJ1-1	-	TGTGCCAGCAGTACAGGGGGGAACACTGAAGCTTTCTTT	CASSTGGNTEAFF
TRBV30	-	TRBJ2-7	-	TGTGCCTGGAGCAAAGGGACCGACTACGAGCAGTACTTC	CAWSKGTDYEQYF
TRBV5-1	-	TRBJ2-3	-	TGCGCCAGCAGCTTTGGGACTAGCACAGATACGCAGTATTTT	CASSFGTSTDTQYF
TRBV15	-	TRBJ2-7	-	TGTGCCACCAGTACAGGGCCCCCCTCCTACGAGCAGTACTTC	CATSTGPPSYEQYF
TRBV5-1	-	TRBJ1-6	-	TGCGCCAGCAGCTTGGGAGCCGGGACAAATAATTCACCCCTCCACTTT	CASSLGAGTNNSPLHF
TRBV5-4	-	TRBJ1-2	-	TGTGCCAGCAGCTTGGCAGGGGTTCACGGCTACACCTTC	CASSLAGVHGYTF
TRBV6-5	-	TRBJ1-6	-	TGTGCCAGCAACGCGGATGGCTATAATTCACCCCTCCACTTT	CASNADGYNSPLHF
TRBV5-1	-	TRBJ2-1	few	TGCGCCAGCAGCTTGGAGGGCAGGGGCAATGAGCAGTTCTTC	CASSLEGRGNEQFF
TRBV30	-	TRBJ2-3	once	TGTGCCTGGACCGGCTCTGGCACAGATACGCAGTATTTT	CAWTGSGTDTQYF
TRBV5-1	-	TRBJ1-3	-	TGCGCCAGCAGAGACATAAACGAAAACACCATATATTTT	CASRDINENTIYF
TRBV25-1	-	TRBJ2-2	-	TGTGCCAGCAGGCAGGGCCCCGGGGAGCTGTTTTTT	CASRQGPGELFF
TRBV18	TRBD1	TRBJ2-7	-	TGTGCCAGCTCACCAACAGGGGCTTCGACTTACGAGCAGTACTTC	CASSPTGASTYEQYF
TRBV29-1	TRBD1	TRBJ2-7	-	TGCAGCGCTGAGCAACAGGGGAGCGAGCAGTACTTC	CSAEQQGSEQYF
TRBV18	TRBD1	TRBJ2-5	-	TGTGCCAGCTCACGTACACACCGGGACAGTTTACCTTCGGCCCAGTACTTC	CASSRTHRDSLPSAQYF
TRBV25-1	-	TRBJ1-2	-	TGTGCCAGCAGTGAATCGGGGGATGTGAATGGCTACACCTTC	CASSESGDVNGYTF
TRBV7-2	TRBD1	TRBJ1-1	-	TGTGCCAGCAGCATGAAAACCGGGACAGGGGGCTCGACTGAAGCTTTCTTT	CASSMKTGTGGSTEAFF
TRBV29-1	-	TRBJ2-5	-	TGCAGCGTTGAAGCCGGTCGGGCCCAGTACTTC	CSVEAGRAQYF
TRBV6-5	-	TRBJ1-2	-	TGTGCCACCCGGGTCGACCTCCTCTATGGCTACACCTTC	CATRVDLLYGYTF
TRBV4-3	TRBD1	TRBJ1-1	-	TGCGCCAGCAGCGGAACAGGGGATTGGACTGAAGCTTTCTTT	CASSGTGDWTEAFF
TRBV7-2	-	TRBJ2-7	-	TGTGCCAGCAGCTTATCCGGCGGGGCGTACGAGCAGTACTTC	CASSLSGGAYEQYF
TRBV29-1	-	TRBJ1-2	-	TGCAGCGCCGCGACAGTCCTACTTGGGGGTGGCTACACCTTC	CSAATVLLGGGYTF
TRBV5-1	TRBD2	TRBJ2-5	-	TGCGCCAGCAGCACGGGACTAGCCCAAGAGACCCAGTACTTC	CASSTGLAQETQYF
TRBV5-1	-	TRBJ1-1	-	TGCGCCAGCAGCTTCGCCGGGGGCGCTTTCTTT	CASSFAGGAFF
TRBV27	-	TRBJ2-1	once	TGTGCCAGCTCCAGATCCCTTCAGCCCGACAATGAGCAGTTCTTC	CASSRSLQPDNEQFF
TRBV6-5	-	TRBJ2-7	-	TGTGCCAGCGGGAGCACGGGGCTTCGCCACGAGCAGTACTTC	CASGSTGLRHEQYF
TRBV18	-	TRBJ2-7	-	TGTGCCAGCTCACCTCCCGGGGTCCGGTACGAGCAGTACTTC	CASSPPGVRYEQYF
TRBV20-1	-	TRBJ1-2	-	TGCAGTGTAAAGAGCGACTATGGCTACACCTTC	CSVKSDYGYTF
TRBV4-1	-	TRBJ2-5	-	TGCGCCAGCAGCCAATGGGGTTTGGGGTCAGGAGAGACCCAGTACTTC	CASSQWGLGSGETQYF
TRBV28	-	TRBJ1-5	-	TGTGCCAGCGTCACAGTTAGCAATCAGCCCCAGCATTTT	CASVTVSNQPQHF
TRBV7-2	TRBD1	TRBJ2-5	-	TGTGCCAGCAGCTACCAACAGGGGATCCAAGAGACCCAGTACTTC	CASSYQQGIQETQYF
TRBV27	TRBD2	TRBJ2-3	-	TGTGCCAGCAGTCCATCGACTAGCGGCACTAGCACAGATACGCAGTATTTT	CASSPSTSGTSTDTQYF
TRBV30	-	TRBJ1-3	-	TGTGCCTGGAGTCGGGCGTCTGGAAACACCATATATTTT	CAWSRASGNTIYF
TRBV2	-	TRBJ1-6	few	TGTGCCAGCAATGTGGGACGGCATTCACCCCTCCACTTT	CASNVGRHSPLHF
TRBV30	TRBD1	TRBJ1-5	-	TGTGCCTGGAGCCGGGACAGGTTCAATCAGCCCCAGCATTTT	CAWSRDRFNQPQHF
TRBV30	-	TRBJ2-3	-	TGTGCCTTAGAAAACCCTTTCGCAGGGAGGACGCAGTATTTT	CALENPFAGRTQYF
TRBV29-1	-	TRBJ1-4	-	TGCAGCGTTGTGGGGAGAGGGGAAAAACTGTTTTTT	CSVVGRGEKLFF
TRBV11-3	-	TRBJ1-2	-	TGTGCCAGCAGCTTAGAAACGGGACGAGGCTACACCTTC	CASSLETGRGYTF
TRBV30	-	TRBJ1-3	few	TGTGCCTGGAGTGAGGGGTCCTCTGGAAACACCATATATTTT	CAWSEGSSGNTIYF
TRBV21-1	-	TRBJ1-2	-	TGTGCCAGCCGTCTACGGACAGGGGGCGGCTACACCTTC	CASRLRTGGGYTF
TRBV19	TRBD1	TRBJ1-1	few	TGTGCCAGTATCCATGGACAGGGGAGCACTGAAGCTTTCTTT	CASIHGQGSTEAFF
TRBV30	-	TRBJ1-2	few	TGTGCCTGGAGCATCGGCAGGGTTGTCTCTGGCTACACCTTC	CAWSIGRVVSGYTF
TRBV5-1	-	TRBJ1-2	-	TGCGCCAGCAGCTTTTTAGCGGTTGGTGGCTACACCTTC	CASSFLAVGGYTF
TRBV7-2	TRBD2	TRBJ2-1	-	TGCGCCAGCAGCGGACTAGCGGGGGCCCCAATCTTC	CASSGLAGAPIF
TRBV29-1	TRBD1	TRBJ2-7	-	TGCAGCGTAGGGGACAGGGGTTACGAGCAGTACTTC	CSVGDRGYEQYF
TRBV29-1	TRBD1	TRBJ1-6	-	TGCAGCGCCTCGACAGGGGATTCACCCCTCCACTTT	CSASTGDSPLHF
TRBV29-1	-	TRBJ2-7	-	TGCAGCGTTGGGCAACTCTACGAGCAGTACTTC	CSVGQLYEQYF